This is a list of T cell receptor beta chains from one sample in a study of T cell changes during pregnancy in multiple sclerosis. The method was immunoSEQ multiplex PCR; TCRdb's version includes in-frame clones alone and lacks a portion of them. The table has 70,000 to 95,000 clones, approximately 95% seen once; the top ten hold 4.3%. Sequencing was performed on peripheral blood, taken in the first trimester of pregnancy. Every receptor here comes from a female donor with multiple sclerosis, enrolled in a pregnancy study. Each CDR3 is given with its conserved first and last residue. The D gene is left open where the match is weak. Clone size is given for some rows only: seen once, a few or many times, or a class if the clone is expanded.

>-|TRBJ2-7|TRBV5-1|-
CASSGGWEQYF
TGCGCCAGCAGTGGTGGCTGGGAGCAGTACTTC
>TRBD2|TRBJ2-3|TRBV9|-
CASSRTSGGGDTQYF
TGTGCCAGCAGCAGGACTAGCGGGGGTGGAGATACGCAGTATTTT
>TRBD1|TRBJ1-3|TRBV4-2|few
CASSQGAGQGRNTIYF
TGTGCCAGCAGCCAAGGGGCTGGACAGGGAAGAAACACCATATATTTT
>-|TRBJ2-2|TRBV7-2|-
CASSSRLGETLTGELFF
TGTGCCAGCAGCTCCCGACTAGGGGAAACCCTCACCGGGGAGCTGTTTTTT
>-|TRBJ1-1|TRBV7-9|once
CASSLAGRVTEAFF
TGTGCCAGCAGCTTAGCGGGCAGGGTCACTGAAGCTTTCTTT
>-|TRBJ2-5|TRBV7-9|-
CASSRPGEETQYF
TGTGCCAGCAGCCGCCCGGGAGAGGAGACCCAGTACTTC
>TRBD1|TRBJ1-4|TRBV4-2|-
CASSQEVGTGLEKLFF
TGTGCCAGCAGCCAAGAGGTCGGGACAGGGCTTGAAAAACTGTTTTTT
>TRBD1|TRBJ1-5|TRBV15|once
CATSRDLYRGSDQPQHF
TGTGCCACCAGCAGAGATCTGTACAGGGGTAGCGATCAGCCCCAGCATTTT
>-|TRBJ1-1|TRBV7-6|-
CASSLGGLHEAFF
TGTGCCAGCAGCTTAGGGGGACTGCATGAAGCTTTCTTT
>-|TRBJ1-5|TRBV25-1|-
CASSAADRPDQPQHF
TGTGCCAGCAGTGCTGCAGACAGACCCGATCAGCCCCAGCATTTT
>TRBD2|TRBJ2-3|TRBV4-1|-
CASSQKFPSLAGDSDTQYF
TGCGCCAGCAGCCAAAAGTTCCCCTCACTAGCGGGGGACTCAGATACGCAGTATTTT
>-|TRBJ1-5|TRBV7-9|-
CASSSTGTSNQPQHF
TGTGCCAGCAGCTCTACAGGAACCAGCAATCAGCCCCAGCATTTT
>TRBD2|TRBJ2-7|TRBV6-5|-
CASSYVLAGDSYEQYF
TGTGCCAGCAGTTACGTACTAGCGGGGGACTCCTACGAGCAGTACTTC
>-|TRBJ1-5|TRBV19|-
CASSPQKTGNQPQHF
TGTGCCAGTAGTCCTCAAAAAACAGGGAATCAGCCCCAGCATTTT
>TRBD1|TRBJ2-3|TRBV7-9|-
CASFRRKQGASTDTQYF
TGTGCCAGCTTTCGGAGAAAACAGGGGGCCAGCACAGATACGCAGTATTTT
>TRBD1|TRBJ1-1|TRBV27|-
CASSFLSTGDNEAFF
TGTGCCAGCAGTTTTCTCTCAACAGGGGACAATGAAGCTTTCTTT
>-|TRBJ1-1|TRBV5-4|-
CASSLGTGGTEAFF
TGTGCCAGCAGCTTGGGGACCGGGGGCACTGAAGCTTTCTTT
>-|TRBJ1-1|TRBV29-1|-
CSVGTGMDTEAFF
TGCAGCGTAGGAACAGGGATGGACACTGAAGCTTTCTTT
>-|TRBJ1-5|TRBV21-1|-
CASSKVRGTGSYQPQHF
TGTGCCAGCAGCAAAGTTCGGGGGACAGGGTCGTATCAGCCCCAGCATTTT
>-|TRBJ2-7|TRBV5-6|-
CASSGGVRGGEQYF
TGTGCCAGCAGCGGGGGGGTCAGGGGTGGGGAGCAGTACTTC
>TRBD1|TRBJ1-4|TRBV5-4|-
CASSKGQGQPSNEKLFF
TGTGCCAGCAGCAAGGGACAGGGTCAGCCTTCGAATGAAAAACTGTTTTTT
>TRBD1|TRBJ2-2|TRBV2|-
CASRPDRGNTGELFF
TGTGCCAGCAGACCGGACAGGGGGAACACCGGGGAGCTGTTTTTT
>-|TRBJ1-6|TRBV19|-
CASSIGLLPWDSPLHF
TGTGCCAGTAGTATAGGACTCCTTCCTTGGGATTCACCCCTCCACTTT
>-|TRBJ2-2|TRBV19|-
CASIRGANTGELFF
TGTGCCAGTATCAGGGGCGCGAACACCGGGGAGCTGTTTTTT
>-|TRBJ2-3|TRBV5-4|-
CASSRDSHPSTDTQYF
TGTGCCAGCAGCCGAGACAGTCACCCTAGCACAGATACGCAGTATTTT
>-|TRBJ2-7|TRBV9|-
CASSRDTYEQYF
TGTGCCAGCAGCCGGGACACCTACGAGCAGTACTTC
>-|TRBJ1-6|TRBV7-6|-
CASSQDSASSPLHF
TGTGCCAGCAGCCAGGACAGCGCGAGTTCACCCCTCCACTTT
>-|TRBJ2-5|TRBV9|-
CASSVENGETQYF
TGTGCCAGCAGCGTAGAGAACGGAGAGACCCAGTACTTC
>TRBD1|TRBJ2-5|TRBV20-1|-
CSARDRETQYF
TGCAGTGCTCGGGACAGAGAGACCCAGTACTTC
>-|TRBJ2-5|TRBV15|-
CATQYQETQYF
TGTGCCACCCAGTATCAAGAGACCCAGTACTTC
>-|TRBJ2-1|TRBV19|-
CASSEYNEQFF
TGTGCCAGTAGTGAGTACAATGAGCAGTTCTTC
>-|TRBJ1-3|TRBV11-2|-
CASRASGNTIYF
TGTGCCAGCAGGGCCTCTGGAAACACCATATATTTT
>-|TRBJ1-5|TRBV4-1|-
CASSHGTRREDSNQPQHF
TGCGCCAGCAGCCATGGGACACGTAGAGAGGATAGCAATCAGCCCCAGCATTTT
>-|TRBJ1-1|TRBV6-4|-
CASSDSFSSTEAFF
TGTGCCAGCAGTGACTCGTTTAGCTCCACTGAAGCTTTCTTT
>-|TRBJ1-5|TRBV6-1|-
CASIDRIYSNQPQHF
TGTGCCAGCATAGACAGGATTTATAGCAATCAGCCCCAGCATTTT
>-|TRBJ1-6|TRBV2|-
CASSEYGYSPLHF
TGTGCCAGCAGTGAATACGGGTATTCACCCCTCCACTTT
>TRBD1|TRBJ1-1|TRBV2|-
CATSGGGNTEAFF
TGTGCCACTTCAGGGGGCGGGAACACTGAAGCTTTCTTT
>-|TRBJ2-7|TRBV5-1|-
CASSLPGTLPSYEQYF
TGCGCCAGCAGCCTCCCCGGGACTCTTCCCTCCTACGAGCAGTACTTC
>-|TRBJ2-1|TRBV4-1|-
CASSQARVYNEQFF
TGCGCCAGCAGCCAGGCCCGGGTATACAATGAGCAGTTCTTC
>-|TRBJ1-1|TRBV25-1|-
CASSESGPRAAEAFF
TGTGCCAGCAGTGAATCAGGCCCTAGAGCGGCTGAAGCTTTCTTT
>-|TRBJ2-7|TRBV5-1|once
CASSLAFDEQYF
TGCGCCAGCAGCTTGGCCTTTGACGAGCAGTACTTC
>-|TRBJ1-1|TRBV15|once
CATSRDGGEAFF
TGTGCCACCAGCAGAGATGGGGGGGAAGCTTTCTTT
>TRBD2|TRBJ2-7|TRBV7-6|-
CASSISSGGAFEQYF
TGTGCCAGCAGCATAAGTAGCGGGGGGGCTTTCGAGCAGTACTTC
>-|TRBJ2-5|TRBV10-1|-
CASRARGPRGETQYF
TGCGCCAGCAGAGCAAGGGGACCACGGGGGGAGACCCAGTACTTC